This note documents a single T cell receptor beta chain sequence. Sequenced by immunoSEQ multiplex PCR; TCRdb stores in-frame clones only, minus some. The table includes 90,000 to 95,000 clones, roughly 90% detected once. The sample originates from a study of T cell responses to AZD1222 COVID-19 vaccine. This CDR3 is 14 amino acids long. CDR1 is LNHDA, CDR2 SQIVND, per germline (reference sequence). The V end lost 1 base, the J end lost 3 bases, and 9 bases lay between the germline ends. The receptor's source is an adult in good health. This sample comprised peripheral blood, obtained on day 0 of AZD1222 vaccination. The V call is TRBV19, the J call TRBJ1-2; tentative D call: TRBD1 (6 bases). The CDR3 here is CASSIGGTHYGYTF. The CDR3, as DNA: TGTGCCAGTAGTATAGGAGGGACACACTATGGCTACACCTTC.